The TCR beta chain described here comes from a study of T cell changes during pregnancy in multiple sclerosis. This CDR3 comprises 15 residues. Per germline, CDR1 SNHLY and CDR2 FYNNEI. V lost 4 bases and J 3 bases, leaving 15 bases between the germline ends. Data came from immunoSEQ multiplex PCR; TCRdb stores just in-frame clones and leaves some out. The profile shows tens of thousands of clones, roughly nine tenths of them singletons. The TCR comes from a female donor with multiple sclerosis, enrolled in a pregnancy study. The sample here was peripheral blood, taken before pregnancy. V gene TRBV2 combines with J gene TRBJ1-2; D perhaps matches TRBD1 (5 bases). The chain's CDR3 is CASSALGGGDYGYTF. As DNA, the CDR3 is TGTGCCAGCAGTGCCCTGGGGGGAGGAGACTATGGCTACACCTTC.